Detailed here is one TCR beta chain. The antigen remains undetermined. Amplification of TCR beta CDR3 regions was performed using RNA transcripts as template. During a first-round RT-PCR of the TCR CDR3, the HTBI primer set was used. Using its own MiXCR run on the multiplex PCR reads, TCRdb lists one record per CDR3 protein. The table records a few hundred thousand distinct CDR3 sequences, approximately 15% of them present only once. Per the germline V gene, CDR1 is SQVTM and CDR2 is ANQGSEA. The junction had 6 bases not matched to a gene; V was cut back by 4 bases and J by 8 bases. This CDR3 contains 14 residues. Disease duration under 2 months; hyperthyroidism patients were aged 18 to 65. Each 10 ml fresh peripheral blood draw supplied the PBMCs. The data are from a study of T cells in Graves' hyperthyroidism and ophthalmopathy. Study-wide findings and caveats: Ophthalmopathy, which appeared later, was predicted by the model a median 6.5 months before onset.

Material: blood. The clonotype was recovered from a young woman with Graves' hyperthyroidism. The chain is built from TRBV29-1 and TRBJ1-4; 11 nucleotides line up with TRBD1. As DNA, the CDR3 is TGCAGCGTTGGACCGGGACAGGGGGGCGAAAAACTGTTTTTT. Translated: CSVGPGQGGEKLFF. The full variable domain, with the rest looked up from reference TRBV29-1 and TRBJ1-4, is SAVISQKPSRDICQRGTSLTIQCQVDSQVTMMFWYRQQPGQSLTLIATANQGSEATYESGFVIDKFPISRPNLTFSTLTVSNMSPEDSSIYLCSVGPGQGGEKLFFGSGTQLSVL.